The rows below give T cell receptor beta chains drawn from one sample of a study of cytomegalovirus exposure and HLA in healthy donors. TCRdb's table, derived via immunoSEQ multiplex PCR, lists solely in-frame clones and lacks some. The table records more than 150,000 clones, approximately 73% of them present only once. Input material: PBMCs. The source of these receptors is a woman in her 30s in good health and CMV-seropositive. Each CDR3 is given with its conserved first and last residue. A D gene is named only where the DNA matches it firmly. The size of a clone is reported for some rows only, either as once, few or many, or as a class for expanded clones.

>NA|TRBJ2-5|TRBV5-1|TRBD2
TGCGCCAGCAGCCCGAGGACTAGCGGGACCCAAGAGACCCAGTACTTC
CASSPRTSGTQETQYF
>NA|TRBJ1-2|TRBV29-1|NA
TGCAGCGTTGAAGACCCCCTCCTGACAGGAGACTATGGCTACACCTTC
CSVEDPLLTGDYGYTF
>few|TRBJ1-5|TRBV2|NA
TGTGCCAGCAGCAAAAGGGAGTTCGGCAATCAGCCCCAGCATTTT
CASSKREFGNQPQHF
>NA|TRBJ1-6|TRBV27|TRBD1
TGTGCCAGCAGTTGGGGGACAGGCAATTCACCCCTCCACTTT
CASSWGTGNSPLHF
>once|TRBJ1-1|TRBV28|NA
TGTGCCAGCAGTTTTCGAGTTAGAACTGAAGCTTTCTTT
CASSFRVRTEAFF
>NA|TRBJ1-6|TRBV19|NA
TGTGCCACCACCGTGGGGGGAAAGGGATCACCCCTCCACTTT
CATTVGGKGSPLHF
>NA|TRBJ2-3|TRBV7-2|TRBD2
TGTGCCAGCAGCCTGCGACTAGCGGGGGGCCGGGCAGATACGCAGTATTTT
CASSLRLAGGRADTQYF
>NA|TRBJ1-4|TRBV19|NA
TGTGCCAGTAGTCCTCTTCTGGGGGGGACTAATGAAAAACTGTTTTTT
CASSPLLGGTNEKLFF
>NA|TRBJ1-5|TRBV28|TRBD1
TGTGCCAGCAGTTTACTGGACAGGGAGGATCAGCCCCAGCATTTT
CASSLLDREDQPQHF
>NA|TRBJ2-1|TRBV7-2|NA
TGTGCCAGCAGCTTGTCCCCGGCCTACAATGAGCAGTTCTTC
CASSLSPAYNEQFF
>NA|TRBJ2-5|TRBV4-1|TRBD2
TGCGCCAGCAGCTACCTGACTAGCGGGGGGGTGGCCCAGTACTTC
CASSYLTSGGVAQYF
>NA|TRBJ2-2|TRBV4-3|NA
TGCGCCAGCAGCCAGAGCTCGCGGCCGATGACCGGGGAGCTGTTTTTT
CASSQSSRPMTGELFF
>NA|TRBJ2-4|TRBV27|NA
TGTGCCAGCAGCCTACAGGGTGCCAAAAACATTCAGTACTTC
CASSLQGAKNIQYF
>NA|TRBJ1-5|TRBV28|TRBD1
TGTGCCAGCTGGGACAGGGGGCCGCCCTTTAGCAATCAGCCCCAGCATTTT
CASWDRGPPFSNQPQHF
>NA|TRBJ2-1|TRBV2|NA
TGTGCCAGCAGTGTGGCGAGGGTCGATGAGCAGTTCTTC
CASSVARVDEQFF
>once|TRBJ2-7|TRBV7-7|TRBD2
TGTGCCATCGACTTAGCGGGGGGGCGCGAGCAGTACTTC
CAIDLAGGREQYF
>NA|TRBJ2-7|TRBV5-1|TRBD2
TGCGCCAGCAGCTGCCTTCCCCGGACTAGCGGGAGGAACTACGAGCAGTACTTC
CASSCLPRTSGRNYEQYF
>NA|TRBJ2-2|TRBV5-4|TRBD1
TGTGCCAGCAGCTCGACAGGGCCCAACACCGGGGAGCTGTTTTTT
CASSSTGPNTGELFF
>NA|TRBJ1-1|TRBV19|TRBD1
TGTGCCAGTAGTATAGCCAACAGGGGATCTGCGGCTTTCTTT
CASSIANRGSAAFF
>NA|TRBJ2-2|TRBV4-1|NA
TGTGCCAGCAGCCAAGGCGAAGGGAGCACCGGGGAGCTGTTTTTT
CASSQGEGSTGELFF
>NA|TRBJ1-5|TRBV12-5|TRBD1
TGTGCTAGTGGTTTGAGCGCCGGGACAGTCATCAATCAGCCCCAGCATTTT
CASGLSAGTVINQPQHF
>NA|TRBJ2-1|TRBV7-7|NA
TGTGCCAGCAGCCGGGCCGCGGGTGAGCAGTTCTTC
CASSRAAGEQFF
>NA|TRBJ1-5|TRBV28|NA
TGTGCCAGCAGTTTATTTGGGCGGCCCCAGCATTTT
CASSLFGRPQHF
>medium-sized|TRBJ1-1|TRBV27|NA
TGTGCCAGCAGTTTACGCGCAGGGAGGACTGAAGCTTTCTTT
CASSLRAGRTEAFF
>NA|TRBJ1-4|TRBV4-3|NA
TGCGCCAGCAGCTTGTCAGGGGTATCGGGAGAAAAACTGTTTTTT
CASSLSGVSGEKLFF
>NA|TRBJ1-1|TRBV4-3|TRBD1
TGCGCCAGCAGCCGCACGGACAGGGTAGGTAAGGCTGAAGCTTTCTTT
CASSRTDRVGKAEAFF
>few|TRBJ1-6|TRBV30|NA
TGTGCCTGGAGGCGGAGTCTGGTGGATTCACCCCTCCACTTT
CAWRRSLVDSPLHF
>NA|TRBJ2-3|TRBV4-3|TRBD2
TGCGCCAGCAGCCAAGATAACAGCGGGGGGACAGATACGCAGTATTTT
CASSQDNSGGTDTQYF
>NA|TRBJ2-2|TRBV15|TRBD2
TGTGCCACCAGCAGAGGACCTTGGACGGGGGGGCTAAACACCGGGGAGCTGTTTTTT
CATSRGPWTGGLNTGELFF
>NA|TRBJ2-1|TRBV6-6|NA
TGTGCCAGCAGTTACTCGCCCGGGTTCTCCTACAATGAGCAGTTCTTC
CASSYSPGFSYNEQFF
>NA|TRBJ2-6|TRBV9|NA
TGTGCCAGCAGCGCCGACAAGGGCTCTGGGGCCAACGGCCTGACTTTC
CASSADKGSGANGLTF
>NA|TRBJ2-7|TRBV14|TRBD1
TGTGCCAGCAGCCAACGAGGGACAGGGGCGGTAGAGCAGTACTTC
CASSQRGTGAVEQYF
>NA|TRBJ1-1|TRBV10-2|TRBD1
TGCGCCAGCAGTGAAGTGGACAGGGGGTGGGTGAACACTGAAGCTTTCTTT
CASSEVDRGWVNTEAFF
>NA|TRBJ2-7|TRBV10-1|NA
TGCGCCAGCAGTGAGACTAGCTTGGGGGAATACGAGCAGTACTTC
CASSETSLGEYEQYF
>NA|TRBJ2-3|TRBV10-1|TRBD2
TGCGCCAGCAGTGACCCCGGGACTAGCGGAACAGATACGCAGTATTTT
CASSDPGTSGTDTQYF
>few|TRBJ2-5|TRBV7-8|TRBD2
TGTGCCAGCAGCTGGCGGACTAGCGGCCAAGAGACCCAGTACTTC
CASSWRTSGQETQYF
>few|TRBJ2-1|TRBV10-3|TRBD2
TGTGCCATCAGTGACTCGAATAGCGGGGGAGAGGGTGAGCAGTTCTTC
CAISDSNSGGEGEQFF
>few|TRBJ1-3|TRBV7-2|TRBD1
TGTGCCAGCAGCTTTTCGACAGGGGCTGGAAACACCATATATTTT
CASSFSTGAGNTIYF
>once|TRBJ2-7|TRBV29-1|TRBD1
TGCAGCGTGGTAAGGGACAGTCTCCCGCCCGAGCAGTACTTC
CSVVRDSLPPEQYF
>NA|TRBJ2-7|TRBV7-2|TRBD2
TGTGCCAGCAGCGTAGCGGGGGGGCCGAGGGAGCAGTACTTC
CASSVAGGPREQYF
>NA|TRBJ1-1|TRBV6-5|NA
TGTGCCAGCAGTTACTCGGGAGGGTGGGACACTGAAGCTTTCTTT
CASSYSGGWDTEAFF
>NA|TRBJ1-2|TRBV25-1|NA
TGTGCCAGCAGTGCGTCTTATGGCTACACCTTC
CASSASYGYTF
>NA|TRBJ2-7|TRBV10-1|TRBD2
TGCGCCAGCACCCCCGGCCCGGGAGCGGGGGGCGAGCAGTACTTC
CASTPGPGAGGEQYF
>NA|TRBJ2-5|TRBV4-2|TRBD2
TGTGCCAGCAGCCTTGCTAGCGGGGGTGTTGTTGTGGGAGAGACCCAGTACTTC
CASSLASGGVVVGETQYF
>NA|TRBJ2-7|TRBV28|TRBD1
TGTGCCAGCAGTTCACAACCAGGGGGCGAGCAGTACTTC
CASSSQPGGEQYF
>NA|TRBJ1-2|TRBV28|NA
TGTGCCAGCAGTGTTATCAGGGCCTTTACTAACTATGGCTACACCTTC
CASSVIRAFTNYGYTF